The following is a T cell receptor (beta chain) sequence with its context. Its specificity is not known. Unique molecular identifiers were incorporated into the prepared TCRbeta library. TCRdb re-called the PCR reads with MiXCR, one entry per CDR3 protein. Of 450,000 to 600,000 distinct CDR3 sequences listed, about an eighth are singletons. The data were taken from a study of T-cell reconstitution after alpha-beta-depleted transplantation in children. CDR3 length equals 16 residues. General observations from the study: Reportedly, alpha-beta T cells present about two months post-transplant originated from several hundred expanded clones of graft origin. T-cell numbers and diversity one year post-transplant derived largely from freshly generated T cells.

Source: PBMCs, mostly from graft donor cells, taken 360 days after TCRalphabeta/CD19-depleted stem cell transplant. This receptor was obtained from a male patient aged 10-17 years who had a stem cell transplant for acute myeloid leukemia, so the T cells may come from the graft donor. The rearrangement joins TRBV21-1 to TRBJ2-6. TRBV21-1 is reported as a pseudogene. DNA for the CDR3: TGTGCCAGCAGCAAAGGATTGGTTCCCGGGGCCAACGTCCTGACTTTC. Translated, it gives CASSKGLVPGANVLTF.